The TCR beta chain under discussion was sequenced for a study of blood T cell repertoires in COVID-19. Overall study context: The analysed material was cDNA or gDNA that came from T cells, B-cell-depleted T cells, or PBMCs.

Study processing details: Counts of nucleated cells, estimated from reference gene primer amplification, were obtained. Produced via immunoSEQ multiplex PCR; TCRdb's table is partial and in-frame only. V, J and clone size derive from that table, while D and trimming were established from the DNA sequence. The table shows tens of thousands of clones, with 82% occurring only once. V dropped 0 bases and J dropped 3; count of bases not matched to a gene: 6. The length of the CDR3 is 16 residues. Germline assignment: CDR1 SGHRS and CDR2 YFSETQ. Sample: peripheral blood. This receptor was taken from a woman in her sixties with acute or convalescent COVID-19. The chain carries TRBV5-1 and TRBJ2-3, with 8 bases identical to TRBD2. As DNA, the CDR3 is TGCGCCAGCAGCTTGGCTCTCGCGGGGGGAACAGATACGCAGTATTTT. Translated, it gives CASSLALAGGTDTQYF. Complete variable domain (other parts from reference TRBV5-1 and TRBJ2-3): KAGVTQTPRYLIKTRGQQVTLSCSPISGHRSVSWYQQTPGQGLQFLFEYFSETQRNKGNFPGRFSGRQFSNSRSEMNVSTLELGDSALYLCASSLALAGGTDTQYFGPGTRLTVL.